Included here is one TCR beta chain sequence, with context. This record comes from a study of cytomegalovirus exposure and HLA in healthy donors. CDR3 length: 17 amino acids. V lost 0 bases and J lost 3; bases outside the gene matches: 7. Germline CDR1 reads LGHNA; CDR2 reads YSLEER. Donors were ostensibly healthy at sampling, although undocumented immune exposures were probable. Researchers ran the PCR with 60 Vbeta and 13 Jbeta primers. The assay was immunoSEQ multiplex PCR, and TCRdb's table has in-frame clones only and misses some. The repertoire consists of about 100,000 clones, with 84% occurring once and the leading ten covering about 1.1%.

The material sequenced was PBMCs. The chain couples TRBV4-3 to TRBJ2-1; 8 bases map to TRBD1. The receptor's source is a woman aged 18-29 years in good health and CMV-seronegative. CDR3 bases: TGCGCCAGCAGCCAAGATATCCCAGGGGGCTACTACAATGAGCAGTTCTTC. Protein: CASSQDIPGGYYNEQFF.